Given below is one T cell receptor beta chain in context. These data are taken from a study of cytomegalovirus exposure and HLA in healthy donors. V gave up 3 bases and J gave up 4 bases; unmatched junction bases: 4. The germline gives CDR1 SGHRS, CDR2 YFSETQ. This CDR3 has 14 amino acids. Use of 60 Vbeta and 13 Jbeta primers characterized the PCR. TCRdb's copy holds only in-frame clones and misses some; the assay was immunoSEQ multiplex PCR. The sample consists of about 160,000 clones, about 80% of them appearing once. This TCR derives from a woman in her fifties or sixties in good health and CMV-seronegative. Sequencing was performed on PBMCs. This chain joins TRBV5-1 and TRBJ1-3; 7 nucleotides align to TRBD1. CDR3 loop: CASSSTGPGNTIYF. The CDR3 DNA is TGCGCCAGCAGCTCGACAGGGCCCGGAAACACCATATATTTT.